The clone carrying this T cell receptor (beta chain) was seen once. The germline CDR1 and CDR2 sequences are SNHLY and FYNNEI. The CDR3 consists of 14 residues. The V end lost 7 bases, the J end lost 1 base, and 13 bases lay between the germline ends. This specimen comes from a study of blood T cell repertoires in COVID-19. Libraries were prepared by immunoSEQ multiplex PCR; TCRdb keeps only in-frame clonotypes and omits some of them. The table records tens of thousands of clones, roughly 80% of them present only once. J is TRBJ1-1 and V is TRBV2; D uncertain. The clonotype originates from a woman aged 70-85 years with active or convalescent COVID-19. What was sequenced was peripheral blood. The CDR3 bases are TGTGCCAGCACGGTCGGGTGGTCGAACACTGAAGCTTTCTTT. It yields the protein CASTVGWSNTEAFF.